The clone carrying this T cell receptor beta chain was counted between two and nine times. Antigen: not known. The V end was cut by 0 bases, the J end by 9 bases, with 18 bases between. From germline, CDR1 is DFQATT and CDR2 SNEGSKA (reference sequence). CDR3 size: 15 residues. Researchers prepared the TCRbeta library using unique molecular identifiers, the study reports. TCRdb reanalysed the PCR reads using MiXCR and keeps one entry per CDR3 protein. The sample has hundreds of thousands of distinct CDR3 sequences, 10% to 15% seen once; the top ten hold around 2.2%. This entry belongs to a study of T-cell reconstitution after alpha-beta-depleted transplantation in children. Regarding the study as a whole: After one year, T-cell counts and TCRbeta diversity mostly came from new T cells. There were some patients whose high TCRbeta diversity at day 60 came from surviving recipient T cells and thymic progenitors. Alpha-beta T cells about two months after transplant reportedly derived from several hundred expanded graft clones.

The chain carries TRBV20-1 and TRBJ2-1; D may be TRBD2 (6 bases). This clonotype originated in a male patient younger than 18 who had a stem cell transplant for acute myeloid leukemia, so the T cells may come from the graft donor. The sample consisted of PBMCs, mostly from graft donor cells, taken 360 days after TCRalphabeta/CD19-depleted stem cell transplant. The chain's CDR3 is CSARDLRLELGEQFF. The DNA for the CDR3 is TGCAGTGCTAGAGATCTACGACTAGAGCTTGGTGAGCAGTTCTTC.